The present entry profiles one TCR beta chain with its context. The data were taken from a study of blood T cells in healthy people across ages. A J-beta primer mix and a sample-barcoded 5' primer were used in a second PCR of roughly 7 to 12 cycles. MiXCR was run by TCRdb on the 5' RACE reads, yielding one entry per CDR3 protein. Of about 780,000 distinct CDR3 sequences listed, about 59% are singletons. Germline CDR1 and CDR2: SGHDT and YYEEEE. The CDR3 loop spans 16 amino acids. The V end was cut by 0 bases, the J end by 7 bases, with 14 bases between. The chain couples TRBV5-6 to TRBJ1-6; D is unresolved. The sequenced sample was blood. This clonotype was sampled from a man aged 30 to 45 in good health. This CDR3 reads CASSLGPLVGNSPLHF. In DNA, the CDR3 is TGTGCCAGCAGCTTGGGTCCCCTCGTAGGGAATTCACCCCTCCACTTT.